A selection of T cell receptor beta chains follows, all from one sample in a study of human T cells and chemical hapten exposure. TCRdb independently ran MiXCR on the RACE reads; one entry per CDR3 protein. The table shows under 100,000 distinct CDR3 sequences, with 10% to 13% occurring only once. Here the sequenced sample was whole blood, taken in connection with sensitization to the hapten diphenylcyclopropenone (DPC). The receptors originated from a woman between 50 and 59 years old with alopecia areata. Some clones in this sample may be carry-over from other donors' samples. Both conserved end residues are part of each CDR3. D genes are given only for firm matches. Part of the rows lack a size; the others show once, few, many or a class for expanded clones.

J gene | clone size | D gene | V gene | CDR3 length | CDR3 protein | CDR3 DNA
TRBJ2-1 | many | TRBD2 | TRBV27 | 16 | CASSLLTSGRVNEQFF | TGTGCCAGCAGTTTACTGACTAGCGGGAGGGTCAATGAGCAGTTCTTC
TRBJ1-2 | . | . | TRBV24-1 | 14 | CATSDPGTAYDYTF | TGTGCCACCAGTGATCCTGGGACGGCTTATGACTACACCTTC
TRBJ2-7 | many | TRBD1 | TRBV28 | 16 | CASSLYQGARPYEQYF | TGTGCCAGCAGTTTATACCAGGGGGCCCGCCCCTACGAGCAGTACTTC
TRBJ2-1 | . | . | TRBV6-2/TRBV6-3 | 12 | CASRDLVREQFF | TGTGCCAGCAGGGATCTAGTACGTGAGCAGTTCTTC
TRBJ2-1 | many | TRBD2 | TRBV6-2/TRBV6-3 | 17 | CASSNSGRAPSYNEQFF | TGTGCCAGCAGTAATAGCGGGAGGGCCCCTTCCTACAATGAGCAGTTCTTC
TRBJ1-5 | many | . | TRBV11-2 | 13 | CASSDRRDSPQHF | TGTGCCAGCTCCGACAGGCGGGATTCGCCCCAGCATTTT
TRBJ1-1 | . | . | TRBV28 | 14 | CAGSTLPVNTEAFF | TGTGCCGGCAGTACCCTGCCTGTGAACACTGAAGCTTTCTTT
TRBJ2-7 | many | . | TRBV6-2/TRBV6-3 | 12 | CASSFHRDEQYF | TGTGCCAGCAGTTTTCACAGGGACGAGCAGTACTTC
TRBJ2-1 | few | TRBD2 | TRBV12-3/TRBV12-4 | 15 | CASSSGTRGAHEQFF | TGTGCCAGCAGTTCCGGGACTAGAGGGGCCCATGAGCAGTTCTTC
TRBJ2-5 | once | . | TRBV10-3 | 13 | CAISDVMEETQYF | TGTGCCATCAGTGACGTTATGGAAGAGACCCAGTACTTC
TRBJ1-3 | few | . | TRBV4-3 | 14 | CASSQDVTENTIYF | TGCGCCAGCAGCCAAGATGTCACCGAAAACACCATATATTTT
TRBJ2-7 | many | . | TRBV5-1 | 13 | CASSLGSRGEQYF | TGCGCCAGCAGCTTGGGGTCCCGAGGCGAGCAGTACTTC
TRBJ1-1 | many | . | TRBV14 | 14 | CASSQGVGGTEAFF | TGTGCCAGCAGCCAAGGAGTGGGGGGCACTGAAGCTTTCTTT
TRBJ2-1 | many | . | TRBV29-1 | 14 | CSVREAGRYNEQFF | TGCAGCGTCCGCGAGGCGGGCCGGTACAATGAGCAGTTCTTC
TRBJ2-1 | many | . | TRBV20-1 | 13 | CSARRAGGYEQFF | TGCAGTGCCAGAAGGGCAGGGGGGTATGAGCAGTTCTTC
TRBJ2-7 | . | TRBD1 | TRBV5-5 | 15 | CASIVGQGGPYEQYF | TGTGCCAGCATCGTGGGACAGGGGGGCCCCTACGAGCAGTACTTC
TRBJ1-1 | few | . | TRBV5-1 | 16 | CASSHLTGTSNTEAFF | TGCGCCAGCAGTCATTTAACCGGGACATCGAACACTGAAGCTTTCTTT
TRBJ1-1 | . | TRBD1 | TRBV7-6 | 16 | CASSLAFTGGITEAFF | TGTGCCAGCAGCTTAGCATTCACAGGGGGGATCACTGAAGCTTTCTTT
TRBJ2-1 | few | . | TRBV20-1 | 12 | CSAGIADNEQFF | TGCAGTGCTGGGATAGCGGACAATGAGCAGTTCTTC
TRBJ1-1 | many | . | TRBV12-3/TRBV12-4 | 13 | CASSLKGNTEAFF | TGTGCCAGCTCACTAAAAGGAAACACTGAAGCTTTCTTT
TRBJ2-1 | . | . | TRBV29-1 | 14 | CSAELARNYNEQFF | TGCAGCGCTGAACTAGCTAGAAATTACAATGAGCAGTTCTTC
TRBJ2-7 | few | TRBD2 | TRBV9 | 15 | CASSPHTSGTYEQYF | TGTGCCAGCAGCCCCCATACTAGCGGGACCTACGAGCAGTACTTC
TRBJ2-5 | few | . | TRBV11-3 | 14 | CASSFTEGQETQYF | TGTGCCAGCAGCTTCACAGAGGGCCAAGAGACCCAGTACTTC
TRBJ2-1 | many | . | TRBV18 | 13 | CASSPLSRNEQFF | TGTGCCAGCTCACCACTCAGCCGGAATGAGCAGTTCTTC
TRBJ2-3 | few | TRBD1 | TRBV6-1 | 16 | CASSEGGGKWADTQYF | TGTGCCAGCAGTGAAGGAGGGGGCAAGTGGGCAGATACGCAGTATTTT
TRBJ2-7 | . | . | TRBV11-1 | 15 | CASSLRASWTDEQYF | TGTGCCAGCAGCTTGAGGGCCAGTTGGACGGATGAGCAGTACTTC
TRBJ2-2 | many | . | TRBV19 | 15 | CASSRQTVNTGELFF | TGTGCCAGTAGTAGACAGACCGTGAACACCGGGGAGCTGTTTTTT
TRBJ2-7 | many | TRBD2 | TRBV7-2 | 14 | CASSFLAGGGEQYF | TGTGCCAGCAGCTTTTTAGCGGGAGGTGGGGAGCAGTACTTC
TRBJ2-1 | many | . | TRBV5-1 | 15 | CASSRRDSSYNEQFF | TGCGCCAGCAGCAGGCGGGACAGCTCCTACAATGAGCAGTTCTTC
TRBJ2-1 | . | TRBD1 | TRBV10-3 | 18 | CAISPGQGAGGRPPEQFF | TGTGCCATCAGCCCGGGACAGGGGGCTGGCGGGAGGCCCCCCGAGCAGTTCTTC
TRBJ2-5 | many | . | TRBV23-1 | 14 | CASSHRTALETQYF | TGCGCCAGCAGTCACCGTACGGCGTTGGAGACCCAGTACTTC
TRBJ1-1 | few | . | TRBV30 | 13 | CAWSVRGFTEAFF | TGTGCCTGGAGTGTGCGGGGTTTCACTGAAGCTTTCTTT
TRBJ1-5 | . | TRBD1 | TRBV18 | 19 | CASSPLVTGGFYSNQPQHF | TGTGCCAGCTCACCGCTGGTGACAGGGGGCTTTTATAGCAATCAGCCCCAGCATTTT
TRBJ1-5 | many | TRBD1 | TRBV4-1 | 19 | CASSQDGTGQMQGNQPQHF | TGCGCCAGCAGCCAGGATGGGACAGGCCAGATGCAGGGCAATCAGCCCCAGCATTTT
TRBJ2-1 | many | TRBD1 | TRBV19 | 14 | CASSIIQGVDEQFF | TGTGCCAGTAGTATAATACAGGGGGTCGATGAGCAGTTCTTC
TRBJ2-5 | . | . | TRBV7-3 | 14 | CASSPGQFQETQYF | TGTGCCAGCAGCCCCGGACAGTTTCAAGAGACCCAGTACTTC